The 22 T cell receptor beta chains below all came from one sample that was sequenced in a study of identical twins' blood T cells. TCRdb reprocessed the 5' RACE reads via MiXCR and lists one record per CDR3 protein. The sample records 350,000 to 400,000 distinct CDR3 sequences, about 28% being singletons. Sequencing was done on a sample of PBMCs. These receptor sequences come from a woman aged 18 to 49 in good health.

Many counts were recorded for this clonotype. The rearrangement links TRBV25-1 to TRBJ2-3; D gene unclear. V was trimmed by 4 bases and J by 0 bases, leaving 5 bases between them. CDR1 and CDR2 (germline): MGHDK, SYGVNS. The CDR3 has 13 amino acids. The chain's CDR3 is CASSAGSTDTQYF. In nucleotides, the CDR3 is TGTGCCAGCAGTGCCGGGAGCACAGATACGCAGTATTTT. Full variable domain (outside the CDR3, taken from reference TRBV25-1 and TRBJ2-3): EADIYQTPRYLVIGTGKKITLECSQTMGHDKMYWYQQDPGMELHLIHYSYGVNSTEKGDLSSESTVSRIRTEHFPLTLESARPSHTSQYLCASSAGSTDTQYFGPGTRLTVL.

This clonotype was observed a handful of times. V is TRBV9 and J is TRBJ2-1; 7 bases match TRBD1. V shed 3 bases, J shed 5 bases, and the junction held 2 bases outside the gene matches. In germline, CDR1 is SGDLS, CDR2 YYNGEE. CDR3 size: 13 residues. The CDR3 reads CASSAGQNNEQFF. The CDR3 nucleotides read TGTGCCAGCAGCGCGGGACAGAACAATGAGCAGTTCTTC.

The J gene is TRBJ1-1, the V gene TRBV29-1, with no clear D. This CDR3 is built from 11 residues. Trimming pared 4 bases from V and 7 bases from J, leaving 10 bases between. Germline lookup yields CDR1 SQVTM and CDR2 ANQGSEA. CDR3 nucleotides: TGCAGCGTTGTCGTCCCGAGTGAAGCTTTCTTT. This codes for CSVVVPSEAFF.

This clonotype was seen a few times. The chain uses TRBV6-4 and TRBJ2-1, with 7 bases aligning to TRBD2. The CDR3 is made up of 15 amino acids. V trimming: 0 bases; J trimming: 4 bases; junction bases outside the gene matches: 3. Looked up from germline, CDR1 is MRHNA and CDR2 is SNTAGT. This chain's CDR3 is CASSDSASGYNEQFF. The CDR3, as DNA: TGTGCCAGCAGTGACTCGGCTAGCGGTTACAATGAGCAGTTCTTC.

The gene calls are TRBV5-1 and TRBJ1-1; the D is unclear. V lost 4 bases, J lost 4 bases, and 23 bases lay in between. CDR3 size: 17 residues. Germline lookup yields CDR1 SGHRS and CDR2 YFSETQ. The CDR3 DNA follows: TGCGCCAGCAGCAGAGGACCCCCAAAAGGTTTGCGCACTGAAGCTTTCTTT. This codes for CASSRGPPKGLRTEAFF.

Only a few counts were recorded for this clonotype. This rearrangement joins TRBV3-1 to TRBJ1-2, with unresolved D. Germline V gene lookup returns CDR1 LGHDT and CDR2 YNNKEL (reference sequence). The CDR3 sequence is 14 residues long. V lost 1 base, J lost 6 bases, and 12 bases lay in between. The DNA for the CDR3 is TGTGCCAGCAGCCAAGCAGACAAATGGCATGGCTACACCTTC. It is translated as CASSQADKWHGYTF.

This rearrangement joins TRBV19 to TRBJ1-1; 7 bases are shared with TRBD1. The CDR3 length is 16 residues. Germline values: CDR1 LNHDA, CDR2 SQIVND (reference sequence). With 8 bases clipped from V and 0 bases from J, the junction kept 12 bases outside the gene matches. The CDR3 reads CASGRGTELMNTEAFF. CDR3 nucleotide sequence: TGTGCCAGTGGCCGGGGGACAGAATTAATGAACACTGAAGCTTTCTTT.

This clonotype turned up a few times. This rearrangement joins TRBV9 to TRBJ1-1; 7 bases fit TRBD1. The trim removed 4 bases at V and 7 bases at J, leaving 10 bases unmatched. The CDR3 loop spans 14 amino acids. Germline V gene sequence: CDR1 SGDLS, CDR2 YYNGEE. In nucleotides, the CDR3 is TGTGCCAGCAGCCCAGGGGGGACACACCTTGAAGCTTTCTTT. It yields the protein CASSPGGTHLEAFF.

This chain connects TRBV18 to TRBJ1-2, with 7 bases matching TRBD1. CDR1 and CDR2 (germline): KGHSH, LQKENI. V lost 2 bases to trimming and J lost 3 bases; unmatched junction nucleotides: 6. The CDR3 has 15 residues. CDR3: CASSPSQGMDYGYTF. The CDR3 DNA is TGTGCCAGCTCACCATCACAGGGGATGGACTATGGCTACACCTTC.

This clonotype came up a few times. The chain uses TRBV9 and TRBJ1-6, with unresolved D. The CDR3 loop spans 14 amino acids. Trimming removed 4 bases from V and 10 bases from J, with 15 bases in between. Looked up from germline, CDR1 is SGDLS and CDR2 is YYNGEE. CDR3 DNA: TGTGCCAGCAGCCAGAAAGCTAGGACGTCACCCCTCCACTTT. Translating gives CASSQKARTSPLHF.

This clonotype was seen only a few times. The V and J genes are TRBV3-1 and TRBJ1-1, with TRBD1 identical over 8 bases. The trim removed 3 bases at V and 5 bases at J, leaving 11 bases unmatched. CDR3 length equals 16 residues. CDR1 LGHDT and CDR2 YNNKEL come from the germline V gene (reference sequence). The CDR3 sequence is CASSHGTGGTRTEAFF. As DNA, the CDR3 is TGTGCCAGCAGCCATGGGACAGGCGGAACGAGGACTGAAGCTTTCTTT.

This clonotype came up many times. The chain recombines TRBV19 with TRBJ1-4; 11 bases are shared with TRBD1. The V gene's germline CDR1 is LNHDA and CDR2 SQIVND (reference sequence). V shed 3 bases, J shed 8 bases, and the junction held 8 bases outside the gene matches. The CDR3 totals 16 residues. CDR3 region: CASSILPGQGEEKLFF. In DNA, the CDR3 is TGTGCCAGTAGTATTCTCCCGGGACAGGGGGAGGAAAAACTGTTTTTT.

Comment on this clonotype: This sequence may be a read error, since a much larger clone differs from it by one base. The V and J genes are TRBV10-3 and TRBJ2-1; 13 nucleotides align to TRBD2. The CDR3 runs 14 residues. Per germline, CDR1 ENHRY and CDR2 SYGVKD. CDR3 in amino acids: CSISGLAGDNEQFF. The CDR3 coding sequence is TGTTCCATCAGTGGACTAGCGGGAGACAATGAGCAGTTCTTC.

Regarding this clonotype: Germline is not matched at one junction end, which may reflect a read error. CDR3: CAGSVEAGGTEAFF. CDR3 in DNA: TGTGCCGGCAGCGTAGAGGCGGGAGGGACTGAAGCTTTCTTT. The J gene is TRBJ1-1, the V gene TRBV9; no clear D. There are 14 residues in the CDR3. Looked up from germline, CDR1 is SGDLS and CDR2 is YYNGEE.

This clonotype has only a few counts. CDR3 DNA sequence: TGTGCCAGCAGACCCGGCGCCGGGTGGAGCTATGGCTACACCTTC. This gives the protein CASRPGAGWSYGYTF. V is TRBV6-2 or TRBV6-3 and J is TRBJ1-2; D unresolved. Germline V CDR1 and CDR2: MNHEY, SVGEGT. The CDR3 has 15 residues. Trimming took 6 bases from V and 4 from J, leaving 18 bases between them.

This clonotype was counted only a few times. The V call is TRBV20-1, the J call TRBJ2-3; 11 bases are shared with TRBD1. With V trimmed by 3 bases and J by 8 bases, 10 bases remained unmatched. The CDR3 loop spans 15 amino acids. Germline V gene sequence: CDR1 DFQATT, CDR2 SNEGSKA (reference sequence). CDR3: CSASISGQGEGTQYF. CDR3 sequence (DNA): TGCAGTGCTAGTATATCGGGACAGGGGGAAGGTACGCAGTATTTT.

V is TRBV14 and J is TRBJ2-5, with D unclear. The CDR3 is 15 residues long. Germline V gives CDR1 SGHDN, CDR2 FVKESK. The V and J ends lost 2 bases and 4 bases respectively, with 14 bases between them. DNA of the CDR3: TGTGCCAGCAGCCAAACGGGCATTTGGTCAGAGACCCAGTACTTC. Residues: CASSQTGIWSETQYF.

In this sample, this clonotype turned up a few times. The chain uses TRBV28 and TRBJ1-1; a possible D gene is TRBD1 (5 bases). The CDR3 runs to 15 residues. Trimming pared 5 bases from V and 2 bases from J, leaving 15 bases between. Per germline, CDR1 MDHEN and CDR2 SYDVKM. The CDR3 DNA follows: TGTGCCAGCAGTCCCCGGCCAGGGTATAACACTGAAGCTTTCTTT. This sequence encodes CASSPRPGYNTEAFF.

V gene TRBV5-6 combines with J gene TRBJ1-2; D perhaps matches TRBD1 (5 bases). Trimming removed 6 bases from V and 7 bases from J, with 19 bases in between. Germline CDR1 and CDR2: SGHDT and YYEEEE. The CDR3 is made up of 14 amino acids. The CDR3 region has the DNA TGTGCCAGCACCCTGGGGGGGACGGAGGCTGGCTACACCTTC. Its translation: CASTLGGTEAGYTF.

CDR3 bases: TGTGCCATCAGTACACTTAAGGGGCAGTCCGAGAGAGCTTTCTTT. As protein: CAISTLKGQSERAFF. V is TRBV10-3 and J is TRBJ1-1; perhaps TRBD1 as D (5 bases). The CDR3 covers 15 residues. Per germline, CDR1 ENHRY and CDR2 SYGVKD. V was cut by 5 bases and J by 10 bases, with 23 bases left in between.

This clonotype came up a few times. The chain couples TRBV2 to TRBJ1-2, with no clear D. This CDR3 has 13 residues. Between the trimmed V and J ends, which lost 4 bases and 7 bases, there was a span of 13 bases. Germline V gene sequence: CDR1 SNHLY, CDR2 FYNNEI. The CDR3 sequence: CASSVEGTSGYTF. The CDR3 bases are TGTGCCAGCAGTGTGGAGGGAACCAGTGGCTACACCTTC. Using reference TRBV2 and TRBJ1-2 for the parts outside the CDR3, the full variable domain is EPEVTQTPSHQVTQMGQEVILRCVPISNHLYFYWYRQILGQKVEFLVSFYNNEISEKSEIFDDQFSVERPDGSNFTLKIRSTKLEDSAMYFCASSVEGTSGYTFGSGTRLTVV.

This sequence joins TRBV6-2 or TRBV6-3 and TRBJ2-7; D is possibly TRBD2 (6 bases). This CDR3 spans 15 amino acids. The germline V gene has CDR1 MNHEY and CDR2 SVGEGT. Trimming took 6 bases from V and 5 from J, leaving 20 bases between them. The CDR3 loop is CASRTLLAGRNEQYF. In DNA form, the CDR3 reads TGTGCCAGCAGAACCCTGTTGGCAGGGAGGAACGAGCAGTACTTC.